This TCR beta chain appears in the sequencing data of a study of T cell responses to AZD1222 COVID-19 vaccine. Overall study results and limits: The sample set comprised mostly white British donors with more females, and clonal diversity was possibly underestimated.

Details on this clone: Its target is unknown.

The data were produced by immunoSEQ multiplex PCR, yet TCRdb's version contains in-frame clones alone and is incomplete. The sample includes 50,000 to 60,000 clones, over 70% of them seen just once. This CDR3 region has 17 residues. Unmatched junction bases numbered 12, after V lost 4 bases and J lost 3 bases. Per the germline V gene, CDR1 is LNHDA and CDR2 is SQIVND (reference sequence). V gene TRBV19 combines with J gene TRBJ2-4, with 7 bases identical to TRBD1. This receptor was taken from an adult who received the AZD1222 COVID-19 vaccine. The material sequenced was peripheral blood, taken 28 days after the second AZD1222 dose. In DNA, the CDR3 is TGTGCCAGTAGTAAACAGGGGTTATTACTAGGCAAAAACATTCAGTACTTC. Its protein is CASSKQGLLLGKNIQYF.